Following are 5 T cell receptor beta chains from one sample sequenced in a study of OX40 agonist ivuxolimab in advanced cancers. The table came from immunoSEQ multiplex PCR; TCRdb's copy has only in-frame clones and leaves some out. The sample includes 55,000 to 65,000 clones, roughly nine tenths of them seen just once. Sequenced material: CD4+ or CD8+ T cells sorted from blood, taken in a trial of the OX40 agonist ivuxolimab. Receptors originate from an adult with an advanced solid tumor such as melanoma, head and neck, liver or kidney cancer.

J is TRBJ2-3 and V is TRBV19; the D is unclear. Germline CDR1 is LNHDA and CDR2 is SQIVND (reference sequence). This CDR3 is built from 12 residues. Trimming shortened V by 5 bases and J by 2 bases, and 5 bases separated the two germline ends. In nucleotides, the CDR3 is TGTGCCAGTAGTGGCGACACAGATACGCAGTATTTT. Translating it yields CASSGDTDTQYF. Filled out from reference TRBV19 and TRBJ2-3, the complete variable domain reads DGGITQSPKYLFRKEGQNVTLSCEQNLNHDAMYWYRQDPGQGLRLIYYSQIVNDFQKGDIAEGYSVSREKKESFPLTVTSAQKNPTAFYLCASSGDTDTQYFGPGTRLTVL.

V is TRBV6-6 and J is TRBJ2-3; 7 bases map to TRBD2. This CDR3 has 15 amino acids. V dropped 2 bases and J dropped 0; count of bases not matched to a gene: 2. Germline CDR1 MNHNY, CDR2 SVGAGI (reference sequence). The CDR3 sequence: CASSYLGGSTDTQYF. In nucleotides, the CDR3 is TGTGCCAGCAGTTACCTGGGGGGGAGCACAGATACGCAGTATTTT.

The chain uses TRBV5-1 and TRBJ2-3; D gene ambiguous. Trimming shortened V by 1 base and J by 2 bases, and 17 bases separated the two germline ends. Germline CDR1 SGHRS, CDR2 YFSETQ. The CDR3 is made up of 17 amino acids. CDR3 residues: CASSLLSAELSTDTQYF. DNA for the CDR3: TGCGCCAGCAGCTTGCTGTCGGCGGAGCTTTCCACAGATACGCAGTATTTT.

V gene TRBV28 combines with J gene TRBJ1-2; a weak D match, TRBD1 (6 bases). CDR3 length: 18 amino acids. V lost 4 bases, J lost 3 bases, and 24 bases lay in between. The germline V gene has CDR1 MDHEN and CDR2 SYDVKM. The DNA for the CDR3 is TGTGCCAGCAGTTCCGGGGTGGATTATTGGGGGCCCGACTATGGCTACACCTTC. The encoded protein is CASSSGVDYWGPDYGYTF.

This clone occurred once. The V call is TRBV5-4, the J call TRBJ1-2; TRBD1 is a possible D gene (5 bases). The V end lost 0 bases, the J end lost 12 bases, and 27 bases lay between the germline ends. CDR1 is SGHNT and CDR2 is YYREEE in the germline V gene (reference sequence). The CDR3 sequence is 17 residues long. CDR3 sequence: CASSLDGTQLFVYGDTF. The CDR3 DNA reads TGTGCCAGCAGCTTGGACGGGACCCAACTGTTTGTATATGGGGACACCTTC.